Below, 28 T cell receptor beta chains from the same sample are listed, as sequenced in a study of OX40 agonist ivuxolimab in advanced cancers. TCRdb's table, derived via immunoSEQ multiplex PCR, lists solely in-frame clones and lacks some. The sample has tens of thousands of clones; 80% to 90% are singletons. The specimen comprised CD4+ or CD8+ T cells sorted from blood, sampled in a trial of the OX40 agonist ivuxolimab. Receptor source: an adult with an advanced solid tumor such as melanoma, head and neck, liver or kidney cancer.

The chain employs TRBV30 and TRBJ2-1; no definite D call. CDR1 is GTSNPN, CDR2 SVGIG, per germline (reference sequence). The CDR3 loop spans 11 amino acids. V dropped 0 bases and J dropped 8 bases, with 5 bases sitting between them. The chain's CDR3 is CAWSVQYEQFF. Here the CDR3 DNA reads TGTGCCTGGAGTGTACAGTATGAGCAGTTCTTC.

The rearrangement uses TRBV19 and TRBJ2-7; TRBD2 might be the D (6 bases). The V gene's germline CDR1 is LNHDA and CDR2 SQIVND (reference sequence). V gave up 1 base and J gave up 3 bases, with 13 bases separating them. The CDR3 totals 15 residues. CDR3: CASSIAPGLVYEQYF. CDR3 DNA: TGTGCCAGTAGTATAGCTCCGGGACTGGTCTACGAGCAGTACTTC.

The V gene is TRBV7-9, the J gene TRBJ2-1; 8 positions agree with TRBD2. The CDR3 covers 17 residues. V was pared by 8 bases and J by 9 bases, with 21 bases of the junction left unmatched. Germline CDR1 reads SEHNR; CDR2 reads FQNEAQ (reference sequence). The CDR3 DNA reads as TGTGCCAGCCCCTTAGAGTTGGCGGGAGGTTCTTATGTTGAGCAGTTCTTC. This encodes CASPLELAGGSYVEQFF. Complete variable domain (other parts from reference TRBV7-9 and TRBJ2-1): DTGVSQNPRHKITKRGQNVTFRCDPISEHNRLYWYRQTLGQGPEFLTYFQNEAQLEKSRLLSDRFSAERPKGSFSTLEIQRTEQGDSAMYLCASPLELAGGSYVEQFFGPGTRLTVL.

This chain uses TRBV19 with TRBJ2-5, with 8 nucleotides matching TRBD1. V shed 6 bases and J 1 base; nucleotides not matched to a gene: 13. The CDR3 sequence is 17 residues long. The germline V gene encodes CDR1 LNHDA and CDR2 SQIVND (reference sequence). The CDR3 protein is CASSISTAGGLQETQYF. In DNA, the CDR3 is TGTGCCAGTAGCATAAGTACGGCAGGGGGCCTCCAAGAGACCCAGTACTTC.

The chain couples TRBV10-3 to TRBJ1-1, with a possible D match to TRBD1 (6 bases). The CDR3 runs to 16 residues. Trimming left V 3 bases short and J 0 bases short, with 14 bases between. CDR1 is ENHRY and CDR2 is SYGVKD in the germline V gene. The chain's CDR3 is CAISDDQGLLNTEAFF. In DNA form, the CDR3 reads TGTGCCATCAGTGACGACCAGGGGCTTCTGAACACTGAAGCTTTCTTT.

The CDR3 loop is CASMVKNTEAFF. The CDR3 nucleotides are TGTGCCAGCATGGTAAAGAACACTGAAGCTTTCTTT. The rearrangement uses TRBV2 and TRBJ1-1; D gene ambiguous. Trimming cost V 7 bases and J 1 base, with 7 bases left between them. The CDR3 has 12 residues. Germline-derived CDR1 and CDR2 are SNHLY and FYNNEI.

V usage is TRBV27 and J usage is TRBJ2-7, with D perhaps TRBD2 (6 bases). This CDR3 has 13 amino acids. In germline, CDR1 is MNHEY, CDR2 SMNVEV (reference sequence). With 8 bases removed from V and 0 bases from J, the gap between germline ends came to 11 bases. CDR3 protein: CASHGGLSYEQYF. The CDR3 DNA follows: TGTGCCAGCCACGGAGGGCTCTCCTACGAGCAGTACTTC.

The genes are TRBV14 and TRBJ2-2; D unresolved. V was cut by 0 bases and J by 1 base, with 12 bases left in between. The CDR3 is 17 residues long. CDR1 and CDR2 from the germline V gene are SGHDN and FVKESK. The CDR3: CASSQDPRPRNTGELFF. DNA of the CDR3: TGTGCCAGCAGCCAAGACCCCAGGCCCCGGAACACCGGGGAGCTGTTTTTT. Based on the CDR3 plus reference TRBV14 and TRBJ2-2, the full variable domain is EAGVTQFPSHSVIEKGQTVTLRCDPISGHDNLYWYRRVMGKEIKFLLHFVKESKQDESGMPNNRFLAERTGGTYSTLKVQPAELEDSGVYFCASSQDPRPRNTGELFFGEGSRLTVL.

This chain joins TRBV11-1 and TRBJ2-1, with 10 bases lining up with TRBD2. The CDR3 has 15 amino acids. The J segment lost 4 bases and the V segment lost 5 bases, leaving 5 bases of the junction unmatched. Germline V gene sequence: CDR1 SGHAT, CDR2 FQDESV (reference sequence). In DNA, the CDR3 is TGTGCCAGCAGCCCTGGACTAGCGGCTTACAATGAGCAGTTCTTC. Translated: CASSPGLAAYNEQFF.

The rearrangement uses TRBV2 and TRBJ2-5, with a weak D call TRBD2 (6 bases). Trimming stripped 3 bases from V and 4 bases from J, with 18 bases between. This CDR3 region has 16 residues. The germline gives CDR1 SNHLY, CDR2 FYNNEI. The CDR3 reads CASSDGDSNPLETQYF. The CDR3 DNA reads TGTGCCAGCAGTGACGGGGACTCAAACCCCCTAGAGACCCAGTACTTC.

The chain combines TRBV7-8 with TRBJ2-1, with D perhaps TRBD1 or TRBD2 (5 bases each). Looked up from germline, CDR1 is SGHVS and CDR2 is FQNEAQ. The germline V and J ends were trimmed by 0 bases and 9 bases, with 15 bases remaining between them. The CDR3 spans 15 residues. CDR3 bases: TGTGCCAGCAGCTTAGCGGGACCCCGGCCAACTGAGCAGTTCTTC. The encoded protein is CASSLAGPRPTEQFF.

The chain joins TRBV5-5 to TRBJ2-1, with D possibly matching TRBD1 (6 bases). V was trimmed by 3 bases and J by 4 bases, leaving 11 bases between them. CDR1 SGHKS and CDR2 YYEKEE come from the germline V gene (reference sequence). This CDR3 is 14 amino acids long. The CDR3, as DNA: TGTGCCAGCAGCTACAGGGACGGGTACAATGAGCAGTTCTTC. Its protein is CASSYRDGYNEQFF.

The rearrangement joins TRBV4-1 to TRBJ1-1, with D possibly matching TRBD1 (5 bases). The V end was cut by 3 bases, the J end by 1 base, with 12 bases between. The CDR3 length is 15 residues. Looked up from germline, CDR1 is MGHRA and CDR2 is YSYEKL. The CDR3 DNA reads TGCGCCAGCAGCCATCCACTTACAGGGAACACTGAAGCTTTCTTT. It yields the protein CASSHPLTGNTEAFF.

The chain recombines TRBV6-1 with TRBJ2-1; 12 nucleotides line up with TRBD2. In germline, CDR1 is MNHNS, CDR2 SASEGT. Germline trimming cut 6 bases from V and 3 bases from J; bases unmatched to any gene: 3. The CDR3 length is 15 residues. The CDR3 spells CASSETSGSYNEQFF. CDR3 nucleotide sequence: TGTGCCAGCAGCGAGACTAGCGGGAGCTACAATGAGCAGTTCTTC.

V is TRBV19 and J is TRBJ2-7; 9 nucleotides agree with TRBD1. Germline CDR1 and CDR2: LNHDA and SQIVND (reference sequence). The CDR3 totals 16 residues. The junction had 11 bases not matched to a gene; V was cut back by 5 bases and J by 3 bases. CDR3 in amino acids: CASSSAGTGTVYEQYF. In nucleotides, the CDR3 is TGTGCCAGTAGTTCAGCCGGGACAGGGACGGTCTACGAGCAGTACTTC.

This clone was picked up a small number of times. The J gene is TRBJ2-1, the V gene TRBV5-1, with 9 positions matching TRBD1. Germline V gene lookup returns CDR1 SGHRS and CDR2 YFSETQ. This CDR3 is built from 16 residues. J was trimmed by 6 bases and V by 1 base; bases with no gene match: 8. The CDR3: CASSLYPGTGFNEQFF. CDR3 DNA sequence: TGCGCCAGCAGCTTGTACCCCGGGACAGGGTTCAATGAGCAGTTCTTC.

The chain uses TRBV9 and TRBJ2-5; D is undetermined. The CDR3 is 12 residues long. CDR1 is SGDLS, CDR2 YYNGEE, per germline. The germline V and J ends were trimmed by 3 bases and 2 bases, with 5 bases remaining between them. The CDR3 loop is CASSGHQETQYF. The CDR3 coding sequence is TGTGCCAGCAGCGGCCATCAAGAGACCCAGTACTTC.

This clone was counted between two and nine times. The chain carries TRBV6-4 and TRBJ2-1, with D hard to call. Germline CDR1 is MRHNA and CDR2 is SNTAGT. Trimming stripped 0 bases from V and 0 bases from J, with 9 bases between. The CDR3 is 16 amino acids. The CDR3 here is CASSDSSRSSYNEQFF. The CDR3 DNA reads as TGTGCCAGCAGTGACTCTTCACGAAGCTCCTACAATGAGCAGTTCTTC.

The V call is TRBV14, the J call TRBJ2-1; D is possibly TRBD1 (5 bases). This CDR3 is built from 15 residues. Germline V gene sequence: CDR1 SGHDN, CDR2 FVKESK. The ends were cut back, 0 bases at V and 5 bases at J, with 11 bases in the middle. Here the CDR3 reads CASSQDWGGNNEQFF. The CDR3 nucleotides are TGTGCCAGCAGCCAAGATTGGGGCGGCAACAATGAGCAGTTCTTC.

CDR3 loop: CASTQGGAYGYTF. CDR3 sequence (DNA): TGTGCCAGCACCCAGGGGGGTGCCTATGGCTACACCTTC. This chain joins TRBV6-5 and TRBJ1-2; TRBD1 aligns across 7 bases. There are 13 residues in the CDR3. Unmatched junction bases numbered 6, after V lost 7 bases and J lost 4 bases. Germline V lookup: CDR1 MNHEY, CDR2 SVGAGI.

The chain couples TRBV7-2 to TRBJ2-5; TRBD2 matches at 11 bases. V dropped 4 bases and J dropped 5; count of bases not matched to a gene: 18. Germline V gives CDR1 SGHTA, CDR2 FQGNSA. The CDR3 has 19 residues. This CDR3 is CASSSTTVSGRAREETQYF. The CDR3 bases are TGTGCCAGCAGCTCAACGACCGTTAGCGGGAGGGCAAGGGAGGAGACCCAGTACTTC.

The chain carries TRBV11-2 and TRBJ1-4; 12 nucleotides agree with TRBD1. V trimming: 4 bases; J trimming: 8 bases; junction bases outside the gene matches: 5. CDR3 length equals 15 residues. Germline CDR1 is SGHAT and CDR2 is FQNNGV. CDR3 region: CASSSRDRGREKLFF. The CDR3 DNA sequence: TGTGCCAGCAGCTCCCGGGACAGGGGGCGAGAAAAACTGTTTTTT.

CDR3 loop: CASSSEGLGDEQFF. The CDR3 nucleotides read TGTGCCAGCAGCTCGGAGGGCCTGGGCGATGAGCAGTTCTTC. This chain joins TRBV5-6 and TRBJ2-1, with D perhaps matching TRBD2 (6 bases). Looked up from germline, CDR1 is SGHDT and CDR2 is YYEEEE. The ends were cut back, 3 bases at V and 8 bases at J, with 15 bases in the middle. The CDR3 spans 14 residues.

CDR3 sequence reads: CASSSGTGSRPQHF. CDR3 in DNA: TGTGCCAGCAGCTCCGGGACAGGGAGTCGGCCCCAGCATTTT. This chain connects TRBV5-6 to TRBJ1-5; 9 bases agree with TRBD1. The ends lost 3 bases at V and 9 bases at J; junction bases unmatched: 7. The CDR3 runs 14 residues. Germline V CDR1 and CDR2: SGHDT, YYEEEE.

The V and J genes are TRBV19 and TRBJ2-7; no clear D gene. The CDR3 covers 15 residues. Between the trimmed V and J ends, which lost 3 bases and 5 bases, there was a span of 17 bases. Germline CDR1 reads LNHDA; CDR2 reads SQIVND (reference sequence). The CDR3 reads CASSIAARSSHEQYF. The CDR3 DNA is TGTGCCAGTAGTATTGCGGCTAGAAGTAGCCACGAGCAGTACTTC.

V is TRBV27 and J is TRBJ1-1, with 8 bases fitting TRBD1. CDR3 length: 16 residues. Germline V CDR1 and CDR2: MNHEY, SMNVEV (reference sequence). V lost 7 bases and J lost 5; bases outside the gene matches: 15. CDR3 DNA: TGTGCCAGCATCCCCTGGGCAGGGGGCATGTGGACTGAAGCTTTCTTT. It is translated as CASIPWAGGMWTEAFF.

This rearrangement joins TRBV5-6 to TRBJ2-7; the D is unclear. Deletions cut 2 bases from V and 3 bases from J, with 12 bases between. There are 14 residues in the CDR3. The germline CDR1 and CDR2 sequences are SGHDT and YYEEEE. The CDR3 coding sequence is TGTGCCAGCAGCTTTAGGCATTCATTCTACGAGCAGTACTTC. Translation gives CASSFRHSFYEQYF.

This chain links TRBV2 with TRBJ2-2; no definite D call. CDR1 SNHLY and CDR2 FYNNEI come from the germline V gene. Trimming shortened V by 5 bases and J by 3 bases, and 7 bases separated the two germline ends. The length of the CDR3 is 13 residues. This CDR3 reads CASSMFDTGELFF. CDR3 DNA sequence: TGTGCCAGCAGTATGTTCGACACCGGGGAGCTGTTTTTT.